One sample yielded the 6 T cell receptor beta chains listed below, sequenced in a study of T-cell memory formation after mild COVID-19. Using its own MiXCR run on the 5' RACE reads, TCRdb lists one record per CDR3 protein. Of approximately 290,000 distinct CDR3 sequences listed, approximately 19% are singletons. Material for sequencing was PBMCs or a T cell subset sorted from them (not recorded which). The receptors were gathered from a man aged 18 to 30 who had mild COVID-19 (a few samples of this study predate the infection). Cell type and time point are not known.

This chain links TRBV5-1 with TRBJ2-2, with D possibly called TRBD1 or TRBD2 (6 bases each). The germline V gene has CDR1 SGHRS and CDR2 YFSETQ. Deletions cut 3 bases from V and 4 bases from J, with 16 bases between. CDR3 size: 16 residues. The DNA for the CDR3 is TGCGCCAGCAGCTCGGGAGCAGGGGACCGCACCGGGGAGCTGTTTTTT. Amino acid sequence: CASSSGAGDRTGELFF.

This clonotype was seen only a few times. The V call is TRBV6-1, the J call TRBJ2-7; 7 nucleotides agree with TRBD2. The germline V gene encodes CDR1 MNHNS and CDR2 SASEGT. This CDR3 region has 16 residues. The V and J ends lost 3 bases and 3 bases, in that order; junction bases with no gene match: 11. The DNA of the CDR3 is TGTGCCAGCAGTGACGGGCGCCGGGGGGTCTTCTACGAGCAGTACTTC. Protein sequence: CASSDGRRGVFYEQYF.

As DNA, the CDR3 is TGTGCCACCAGTGAGGGAGGAGGGGTCCAAGAGACCCAGTACTTC. Translating it yields CATSEGGGVQETQYF. This chain uses TRBV24-1 with TRBJ2-5, with D maybe TRBD2 (6 bases). The CDR3 loop spans 15 amino acids. Germline-derived CDR1 and CDR2 are KGHDR and SFDVKD. V was pared by 4 bases and J by 1 base, with 12 bases between.

This clonotype has just a few counts. The chain has TRBV7-9 and TRBJ2-4; D unclear. The germline V gene encodes CDR1 SEHNR and CDR2 FQNEAQ (reference sequence). The CDR3 loop spans 15 amino acids. V lost 4 bases and J 0 bases, leaving 10 bases between the germline ends. The CDR3 spells CASSWGGVAKNIQYF. CDR3 in DNA: TGTGCCAGCAGCTGGGGTGGCGTAGCCAAAAACATTCAGTACTTC. The full variable domain, in which reference TRBV7-9 and TRBJ2-4 provide the parts outside the CDR3, is DTGVSQNPRHKITKRGQNVTFRCDPISEHNRLYWYRQTLGQGPEFLTYFQNEAQLEKSRLLSDRFSAERPKGSFSTLEIQRTEQGDSAMYLCASSWGGVAKNIQYFGAGTRLSVL.

The gene calls are TRBV6-5 and TRBJ1-1; the D gene is possibly TRBD1 (6 bases). This CDR3 spans 13 amino acids. V was cut by 7 bases and J by 3 bases, with 12 bases left in between. The germline gives CDR1 MNHEY, CDR2 SVGAGI. CDR3 region: CASMGGRDTEAFF. The CDR3 bases are TGTGCCAGCATGGGGGGGCGCGACACTGAAGCTTTCTTT.

This clonotype has more than one count but fewer than ten. The V call is TRBV14, the J call TRBJ1-2; 10 bases agree with TRBD1. Germline CDR1 and CDR2: SGHDN and FVKESK. The J segment lost 8 bases and the V segment lost 2 bases, leaving 5 bases of the junction unmatched. The CDR3 is 14 residues long. The CDR3 DNA is TGTGCCAGCAGCCAATGGGGGACAGGGGTCGGCTACACCTTC. Amino acid sequence: CASSQWGTGVGYTF.